This TCR beta chain was retrieved from a study of early stage breast cancer tumors. Study at large: Average read coverage per sample was approximately 10-fold.

TCRdb's table, derived via immunoSEQ multiplex PCR, lists solely in-frame clones and lacks some. Among 65,000 to 75,000 clones listed, around 80% were seen once. Study results and limitations: Unsorted bulk genomic DNA sequencing lacked pairing and functional marker data. Tumors had roughly 2.4-fold higher T cell density and higher clonality than adjacent normal breast tissue.

Concerning this clone itself: Its cognate antigen is unknown.

CDR1 is MGHRA, CDR2 YSYEKL, per germline. Trimming took 1 base from V and 6 from J, leaving 7 bases between them. This CDR3 is 12 amino acids long. The rearrangement links TRBV4-1 to TRBJ2-7; no reliable D call. The sequencing input was blood. The receptor's source is a person in their 40s with breast cancer. The CDR3 DNA reads as TGCGCCAGCAGCCAAGCCGGTACCGAGCAGTACTTC. This sequence encodes CASSQAGTEQYF.